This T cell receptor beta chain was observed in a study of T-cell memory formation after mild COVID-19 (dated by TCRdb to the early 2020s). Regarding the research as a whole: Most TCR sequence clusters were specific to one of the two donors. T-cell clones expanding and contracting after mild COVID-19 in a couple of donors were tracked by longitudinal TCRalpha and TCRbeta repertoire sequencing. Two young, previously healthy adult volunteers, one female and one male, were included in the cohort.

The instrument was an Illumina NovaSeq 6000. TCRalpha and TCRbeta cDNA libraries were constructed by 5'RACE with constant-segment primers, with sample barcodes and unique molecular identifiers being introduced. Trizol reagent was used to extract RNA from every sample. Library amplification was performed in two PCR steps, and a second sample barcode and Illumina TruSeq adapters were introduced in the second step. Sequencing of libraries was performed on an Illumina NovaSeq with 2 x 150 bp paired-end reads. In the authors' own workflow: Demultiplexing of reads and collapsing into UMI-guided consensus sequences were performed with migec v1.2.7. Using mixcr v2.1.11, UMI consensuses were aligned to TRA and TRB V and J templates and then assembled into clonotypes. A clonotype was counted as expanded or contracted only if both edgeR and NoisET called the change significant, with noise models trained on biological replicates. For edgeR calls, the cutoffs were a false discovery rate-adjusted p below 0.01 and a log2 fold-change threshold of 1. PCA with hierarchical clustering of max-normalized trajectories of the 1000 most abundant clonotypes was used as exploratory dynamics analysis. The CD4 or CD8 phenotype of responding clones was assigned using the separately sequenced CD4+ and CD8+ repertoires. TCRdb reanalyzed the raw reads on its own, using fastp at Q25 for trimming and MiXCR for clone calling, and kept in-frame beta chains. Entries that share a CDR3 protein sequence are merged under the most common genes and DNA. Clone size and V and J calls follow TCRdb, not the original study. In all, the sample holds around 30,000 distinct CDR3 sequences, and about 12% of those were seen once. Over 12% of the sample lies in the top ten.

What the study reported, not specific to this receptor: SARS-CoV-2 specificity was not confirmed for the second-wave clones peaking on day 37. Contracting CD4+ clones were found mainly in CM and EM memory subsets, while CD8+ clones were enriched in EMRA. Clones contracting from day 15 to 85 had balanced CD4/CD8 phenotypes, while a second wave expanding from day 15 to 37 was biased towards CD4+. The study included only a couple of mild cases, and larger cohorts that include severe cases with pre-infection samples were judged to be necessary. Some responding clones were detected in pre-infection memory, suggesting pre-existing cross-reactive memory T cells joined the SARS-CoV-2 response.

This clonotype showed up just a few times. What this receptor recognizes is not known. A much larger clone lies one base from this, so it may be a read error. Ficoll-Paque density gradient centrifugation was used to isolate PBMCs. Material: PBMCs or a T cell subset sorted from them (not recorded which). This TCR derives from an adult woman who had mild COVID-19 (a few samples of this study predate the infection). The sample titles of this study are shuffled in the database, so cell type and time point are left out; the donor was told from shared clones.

The CDR3 has the sequence CASRSPGRSPLEQFF. The sequenced DNA is TGTGCCAGCAGGAGCCCGGGACGATCTCCATTAGAGCAGTTCTTC. The chain was built from TRBV27 and TRBJ2-1, with the D assignment possibly TRBD1 or TRBD2, given 5 matching bases for each. The CDR3 spans 15 residues, from the cysteine through the phenylalanine. Of all the DNA, just the CDR3 is kept, 45 bases in frame from base 1. The germline V gene (reference sequence) provides CDR1 MNHEY and CDR2 SMNVEV. V drops 6 bases and J drops 10 bases, leaving 22 bases in between.